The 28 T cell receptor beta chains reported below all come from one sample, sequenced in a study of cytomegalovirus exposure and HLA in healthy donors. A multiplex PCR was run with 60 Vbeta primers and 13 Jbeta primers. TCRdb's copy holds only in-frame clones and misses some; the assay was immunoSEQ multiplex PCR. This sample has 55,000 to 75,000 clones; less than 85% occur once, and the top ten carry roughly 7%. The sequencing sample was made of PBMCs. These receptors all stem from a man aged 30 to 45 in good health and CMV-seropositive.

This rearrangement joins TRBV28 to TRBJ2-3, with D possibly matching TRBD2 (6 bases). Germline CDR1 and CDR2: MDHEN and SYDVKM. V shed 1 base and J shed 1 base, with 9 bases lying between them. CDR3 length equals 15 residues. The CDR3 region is CASSLYPGGTDTQYF. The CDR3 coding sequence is TGTGCCAGCAGTTTATACCCGGGGGGCACAGATACGCAGTATTTT.

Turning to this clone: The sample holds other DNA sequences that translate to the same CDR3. This CDR3 reads CASTSTGFGSSNQPQHF. CDR3 nucleotide sequence: TGTGCCAGCACCTCGACAGGGTTCGGCAGTAGCAATCAGCCCCAGCATTTT. V is TRBV27 and J is TRBJ1-5; 7 bases fit TRBD1. The CDR3 runs to 17 residues. Germline V CDR1 and CDR2: MNHEY, SMNVEV (reference sequence). V shed 7 bases, J shed 0 bases, and the junction held 12 bases outside the gene matches.

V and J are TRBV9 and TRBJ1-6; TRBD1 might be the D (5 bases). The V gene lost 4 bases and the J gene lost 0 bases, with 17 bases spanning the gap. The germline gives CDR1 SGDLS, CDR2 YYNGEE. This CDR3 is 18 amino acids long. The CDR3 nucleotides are TGTGCCAGCAGCCCCCGAGGGGAGGCTAGCTCCTATAATTCACCCCTCCACTTT. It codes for CASSPRGEASSYNSPLHF.

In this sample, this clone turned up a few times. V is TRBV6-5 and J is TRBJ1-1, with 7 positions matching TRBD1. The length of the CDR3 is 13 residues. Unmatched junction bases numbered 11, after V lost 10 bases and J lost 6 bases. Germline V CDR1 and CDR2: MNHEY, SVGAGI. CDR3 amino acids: CATHRGLGAEAFF. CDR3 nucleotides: TGTGCCACCCACAGGGGTCTAGGAGCTGAAGCTTTCTTT.

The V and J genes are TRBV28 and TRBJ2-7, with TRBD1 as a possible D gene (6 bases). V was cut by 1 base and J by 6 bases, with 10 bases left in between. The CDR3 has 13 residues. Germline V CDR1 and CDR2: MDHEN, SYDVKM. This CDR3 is CASSLYTGPEQYF. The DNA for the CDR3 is TGTGCCAGCAGTTTATACACAGGGCCCGAGCAGTACTTC.

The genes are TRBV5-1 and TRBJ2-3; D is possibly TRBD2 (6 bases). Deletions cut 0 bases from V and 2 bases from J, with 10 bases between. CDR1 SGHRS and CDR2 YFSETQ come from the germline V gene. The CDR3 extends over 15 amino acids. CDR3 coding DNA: TGCGCCAGCAGCTTGGACGGGGGATCCACAGATACGCAGTATTTT. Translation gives CASSLDGGSTDTQYF.

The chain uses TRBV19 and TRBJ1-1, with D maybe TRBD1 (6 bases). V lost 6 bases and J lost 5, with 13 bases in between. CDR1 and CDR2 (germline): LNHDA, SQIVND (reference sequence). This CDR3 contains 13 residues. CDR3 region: CASSRKGVTEAFF. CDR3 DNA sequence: TGTGCCAGTAGCCGCAAGGGGGTTACTGAAGCTTTCTTT. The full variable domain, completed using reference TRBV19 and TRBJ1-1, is DGGITQSPKYLFRKEGQNVTLSCEQNLNHDAMYWYRQDPGQGLRLIYYSQIVNDFQKGDIAEGYSVSREKKESFPLTVTSAQKNPTAFYLCASSRKGVTEAFFGQGTRLTVV.

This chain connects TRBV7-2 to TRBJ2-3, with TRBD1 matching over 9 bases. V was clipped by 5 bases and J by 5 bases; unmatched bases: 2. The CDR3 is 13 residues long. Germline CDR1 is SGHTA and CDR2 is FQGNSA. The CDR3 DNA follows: TGTGCCAGCAGCCGGGACAGGGAAGATACGCAGTATTTT. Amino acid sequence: CASSRDREDTQYF.

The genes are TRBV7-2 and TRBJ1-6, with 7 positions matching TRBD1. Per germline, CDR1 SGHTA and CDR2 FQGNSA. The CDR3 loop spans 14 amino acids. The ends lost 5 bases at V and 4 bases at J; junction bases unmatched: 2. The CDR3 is CASSRDRYNSPLHF. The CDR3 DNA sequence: TGTGCCAGCAGCCGGGACAGATATAATTCACCCCTCCACTTT.

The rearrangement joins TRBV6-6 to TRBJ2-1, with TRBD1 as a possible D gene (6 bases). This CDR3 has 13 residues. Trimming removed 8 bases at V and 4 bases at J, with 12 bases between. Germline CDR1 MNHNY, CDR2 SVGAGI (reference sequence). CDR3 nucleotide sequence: TGTGCCAGCCGGGACATTACATACAATGAGCAGTTCTTC. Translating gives CASRDITYNEQFF.

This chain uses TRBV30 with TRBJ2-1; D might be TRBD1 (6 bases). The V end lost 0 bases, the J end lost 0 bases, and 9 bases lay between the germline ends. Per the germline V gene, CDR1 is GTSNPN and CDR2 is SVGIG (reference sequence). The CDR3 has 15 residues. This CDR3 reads CAWSVTGNSYNEQFF. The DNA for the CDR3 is TGTGCCTGGAGTGTCACAGGGAACTCCTACAATGAGCAGTTCTTC.

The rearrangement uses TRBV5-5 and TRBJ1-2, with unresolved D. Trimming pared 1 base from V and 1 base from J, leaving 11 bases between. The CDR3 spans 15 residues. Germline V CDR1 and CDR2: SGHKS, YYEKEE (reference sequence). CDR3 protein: CASSLYGSLNYGYTF. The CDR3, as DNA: TGTGCCAGCAGCTTGTATGGCAGTCTTAACTATGGCTACACCTTC.

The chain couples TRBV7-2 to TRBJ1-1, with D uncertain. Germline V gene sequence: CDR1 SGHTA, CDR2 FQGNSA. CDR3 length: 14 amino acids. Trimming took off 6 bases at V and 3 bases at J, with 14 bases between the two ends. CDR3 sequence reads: CASRLGVADTEAFF. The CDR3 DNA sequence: TGTGCCAGCAGGCTTGGAGTCGCGGACACTGAAGCTTTCTTT. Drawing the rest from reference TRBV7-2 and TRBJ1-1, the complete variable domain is GAGVSQSPSNKVTEKGKDVELRCDPISGHTALYWYRQSLGQGLEFLIYFQGNSAPDKSGLPSDRFSAERTGGSVSTLTIQRTQQEDSAVYLCASRLGVADTEAFFGQGTRLTVV.

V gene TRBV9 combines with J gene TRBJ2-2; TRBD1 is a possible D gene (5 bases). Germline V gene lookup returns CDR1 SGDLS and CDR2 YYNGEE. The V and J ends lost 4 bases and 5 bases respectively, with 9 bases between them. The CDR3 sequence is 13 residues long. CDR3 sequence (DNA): TGTGCCAGCAGCCCGAGACAGACCGGGGAGCTGTTTTTT. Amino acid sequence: CASSPRQTGELFF.

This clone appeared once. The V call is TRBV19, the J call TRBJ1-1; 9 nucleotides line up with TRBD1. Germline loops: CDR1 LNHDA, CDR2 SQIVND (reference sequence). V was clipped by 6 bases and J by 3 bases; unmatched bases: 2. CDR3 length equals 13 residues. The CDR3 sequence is CASRGQGHTEAFF. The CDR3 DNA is TGTGCCAGTAGGGGACAGGGCCACACTGAAGCTTTCTTT. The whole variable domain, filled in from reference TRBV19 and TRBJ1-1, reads DGGITQSPKYLFRKEGQNVTLSCEQNLNHDAMYWYRQDPGQGLRLIYYSQIVNDFQKGDIAEGYSVSREKKESFPLTVTSAQKNPTAFYLCASRGQGHTEAFFGQGTRLTVV.

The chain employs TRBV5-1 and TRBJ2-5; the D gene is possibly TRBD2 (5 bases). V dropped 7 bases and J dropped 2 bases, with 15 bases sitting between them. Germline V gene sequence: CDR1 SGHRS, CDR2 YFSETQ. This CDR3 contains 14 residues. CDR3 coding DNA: TGCGCCAGCGGGGAGTCAGTTCGGCAAGAGACCCAGTACTTC. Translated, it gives CASGESVRQETQYF.

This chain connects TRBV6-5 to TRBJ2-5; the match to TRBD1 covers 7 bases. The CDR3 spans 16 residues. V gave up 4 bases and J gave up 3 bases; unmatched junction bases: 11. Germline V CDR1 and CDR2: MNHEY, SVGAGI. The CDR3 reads CASSSMKNRGEETQYF. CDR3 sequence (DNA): TGTGCCAGCAGTTCGATGAAAAACAGGGGCGAAGAGACCCAGTACTTC.

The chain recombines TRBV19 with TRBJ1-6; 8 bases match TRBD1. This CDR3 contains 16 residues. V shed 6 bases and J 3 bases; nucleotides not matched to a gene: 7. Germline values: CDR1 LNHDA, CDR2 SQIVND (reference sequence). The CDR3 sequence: CASSLSGTGYNSPLHF. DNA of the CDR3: TGTGCCAGTAGCCTGTCCGGGACAGGCTATAATTCACCCCTCCACTTT.

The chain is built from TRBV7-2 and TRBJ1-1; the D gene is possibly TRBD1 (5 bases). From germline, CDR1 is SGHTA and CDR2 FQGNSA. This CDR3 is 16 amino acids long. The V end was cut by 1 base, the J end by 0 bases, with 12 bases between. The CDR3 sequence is CASSLVGRGMNTEAFF. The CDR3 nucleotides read TGTGCCAGCAGCTTAGTGGGGAGGGGTATGAACACTGAAGCTTTCTTT.

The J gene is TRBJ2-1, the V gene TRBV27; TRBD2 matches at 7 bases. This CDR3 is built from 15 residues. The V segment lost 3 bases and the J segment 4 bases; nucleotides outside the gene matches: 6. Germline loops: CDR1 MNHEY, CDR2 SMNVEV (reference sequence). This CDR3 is CASSFGGGDYNEQFF. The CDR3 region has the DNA TGTGCCAGCAGTTTCGGCGGGGGAGATTACAATGAGCAGTTCTTC.

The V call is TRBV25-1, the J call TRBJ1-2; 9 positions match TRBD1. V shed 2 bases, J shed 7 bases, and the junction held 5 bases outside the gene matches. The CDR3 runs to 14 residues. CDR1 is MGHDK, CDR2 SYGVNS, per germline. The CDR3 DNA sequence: TGTGCCAGCAGTGAACCGGACAGGGGAAGTGGCTACACCTTC. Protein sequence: CASSEPDRGSGYTF.

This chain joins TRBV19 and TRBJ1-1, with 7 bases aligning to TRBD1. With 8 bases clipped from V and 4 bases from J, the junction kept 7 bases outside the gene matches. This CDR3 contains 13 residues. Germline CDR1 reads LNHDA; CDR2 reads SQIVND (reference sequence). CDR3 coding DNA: TGTGCCAGTCAATTAGCAGGGGGCACTGAAGCTTTCTTT. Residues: CASQLAGGTEAFF.

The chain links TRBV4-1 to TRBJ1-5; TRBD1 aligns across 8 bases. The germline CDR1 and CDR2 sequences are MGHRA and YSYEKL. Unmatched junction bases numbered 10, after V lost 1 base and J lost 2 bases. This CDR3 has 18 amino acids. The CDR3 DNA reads TGCGCCAGCAGCCAAGGCCAGGGGGCCGGCAGGGGCAATCAGCCCCAGCATTTT. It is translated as CASSQGQGAGRGNQPQHF.

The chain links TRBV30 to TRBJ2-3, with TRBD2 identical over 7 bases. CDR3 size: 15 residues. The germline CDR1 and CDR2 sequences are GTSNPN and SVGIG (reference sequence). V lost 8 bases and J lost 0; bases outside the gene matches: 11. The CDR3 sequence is CARTPPRGSTDTQYF. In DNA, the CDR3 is TGTGCCCGAACTCCTCCGCGGGGGAGCACAGATACGCAGTATTTT.

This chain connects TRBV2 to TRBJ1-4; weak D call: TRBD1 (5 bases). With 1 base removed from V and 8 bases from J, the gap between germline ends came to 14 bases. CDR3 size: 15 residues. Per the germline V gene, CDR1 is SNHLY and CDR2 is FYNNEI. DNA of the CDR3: TGTGCCAGCAGTGAAGTAGGGGTTAGGGCCGAAAAACTGTTTTTT. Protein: CASSEVGVRAEKLFF. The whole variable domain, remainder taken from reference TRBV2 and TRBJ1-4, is EPEVTQTPSHQVTQMGQEVILRCVPISNHLYFYWYRQILGQKVEFLVSFYNNEISEKSEIFDDQFSVERPDGSNFTLKIRSTKLEDSAMYFCASSEVGVRAEKLFFGSGTQLSVL.

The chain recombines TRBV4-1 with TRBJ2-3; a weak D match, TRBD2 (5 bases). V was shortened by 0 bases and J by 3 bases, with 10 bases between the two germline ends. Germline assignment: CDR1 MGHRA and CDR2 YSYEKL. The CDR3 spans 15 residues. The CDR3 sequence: CASSQDMDLTDTQYF. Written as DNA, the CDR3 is TGCGCCAGCAGCCAAGATATGGACTTGACAGATACGCAGTATTTT.

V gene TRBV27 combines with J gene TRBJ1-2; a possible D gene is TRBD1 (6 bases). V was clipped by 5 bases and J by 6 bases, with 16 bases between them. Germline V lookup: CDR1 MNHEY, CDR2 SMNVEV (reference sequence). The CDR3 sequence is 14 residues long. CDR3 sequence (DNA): TGTGCCAGCAGTCGGGACATCTTTGGAAATGGCTACACCTTC. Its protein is CASSRDIFGNGYTF.

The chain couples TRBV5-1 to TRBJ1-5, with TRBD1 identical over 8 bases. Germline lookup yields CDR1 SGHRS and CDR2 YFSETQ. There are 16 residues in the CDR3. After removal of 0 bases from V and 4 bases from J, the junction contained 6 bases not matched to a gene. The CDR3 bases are TGCGCCAGCAGCTTGGGGGCGAGGACAGGGAATCAGCCCCAGCATTTT. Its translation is CASSLGARTGNQPQHF.